The 26 T cell receptor beta chains listed next were all sequenced from one sample in a study of CD8 T cells in Susac syndrome (dated by TCRdb to about 2019). Receptor amplification or capture employed the immunoSEQ multiplex PCR assay. RNA was extracted using the RNeasy kit, and roughly 0.5 to 1 microgram was reverse transcribed with random hexamers. TCRdb trimmed public reads at Q25 via fastp, called clones via MiXCR and kept in-frame beta chains. CDR3 protein sequences are deduplicated, and each keeps its most common genes and DNA. Counted in this sample were under 150,000 distinct CDR3 sequences; 91% of them appeared once. The top ten clones comprise around 0.22% of the sample. The sequenced material came from CD8+ T cells from PBMCs. The source of these receptors is a human donor with multiple sclerosis.

V usage is TRBV9 and J usage is TRBJ2-4; 7 positions agree with TRBD1. With V trimmed by 4 bases and J by 8 bases, 9 bases remained unmatched. This CDR3 region has 14 residues. Germline V lookup: CDR1 SGDLS, CDR2 YYNGEE. DNA for the CDR3: TGTGCCAGCAGCACAGACAGGGTAAACGACATTCAGTACTTC. It encodes CASSTDRVNDIQYF.

The genes are TRBV7-6 and TRBJ1-2; D remains ambiguous. Germline V gene data show CDR1 as SGHVS and CDR2 as FNYEAQ. The CDR3 has 13 amino acids. The CDR3 spells CATSLLGGDGYTF. The CDR3, as DNA: TGTGCAACGTCGCTTCTGGGCGGAGATGGCTACACCTTC.

This rearrangement joins TRBV30 to TRBJ2-7, with a tentative D call TRBD2 (6 bases). V gave up 0 bases and J gave up 10 bases, with 13 bases separating them. CDR1 is GTSNPN, CDR2 SVGIG, per germline (reference sequence). The CDR3 sequence is 12 residues long. The CDR3, as DNA: TGTGCCTGGAGTGTAATCAGGGAGGAACAGTACTTC. Protein: CAWSVIREEQYF.

The chain joins TRBV7-9 to TRBJ2-5; D possibly corresponds to TRBD1 (6 bases). The CDR3 runs to 16 residues. Germline loops: CDR1 SEHNR, CDR2 FQNEAQ (reference sequence). V lost 1 base, J lost 0 bases, and 12 bases lay in between. The CDR3, as DNA: TGTGCCAGCAGCTTAGTTCGCTGGGACAACCAAGAGACCCAGTACTTC. Its protein is CASSLVRWDNQETQYF.

The chain combines TRBV14 with TRBJ1-1; D is possibly TRBD1 (5 bases). The CDR3 is 15 amino acids. Germline-derived CDR1 and CDR2 are SGHDN and FVKESK. Trimming pared 3 bases from V and 9 bases from J, leaving 20 bases between. The CDR3 DNA is TGTGCCAGCAGCCACCGGCGGGGGGTCTTTTCCCAAGCTTTCTTT. Its protein is CASSHRRGVFSQAFF.

The chain couples TRBV20-1 to TRBJ1-1; a possible D gene is TRBD1 (5 bases). The germline gives CDR1 DFQATT, CDR2 SNEGSKA (reference sequence). V was pared by 4 bases and J by 8 bases, with 8 bases between. The CDR3 extends over 10 amino acids. The CDR3 protein is CSAKWTEAFF. Written as DNA, the CDR3 is TGCAGTGCTAAATGGACAGAAGCTTTCTTT.

This clonotype was detected once. The chain has TRBV29-1 and TRBJ2-7; D is perhaps TRBD1 (6 bases). The CDR3 is 12 residues long. Germline-derived CDR1 and CDR2 are SQVTM and ANQGSEA. Trimming stripped 7 bases from V and 0 bases from J, with 10 bases between. DNA for the CDR3: TGCAGCGGGCAGGGGAACTCCTACGAGCAGTACTTC. This codes for CSGQGNSYEQYF.

The chain combines TRBV5-6 with TRBJ1-2; D uncertain. The germline CDR1 and CDR2 sequences are SGHDT and YYEEEE. V shed 0 bases and J shed 6 bases, with 6 bases lying between them. The CDR3 runs to 12 residues. Here the CDR3 reads CASSLGEDGYTF. The DNA of the CDR3 is TGTGCCAGCAGCTTGGGGGAAGATGGCTACACCTTC. The whole variable domain, remainder taken from reference TRBV5-6 and TRBJ1-2, is DAGVTQSPTHLIKTRGQQVTLRCSPKSGHDTVSWYQQALGQGPQFIFQYYEEEERQRGNFPDRFSGHQFPNYSSELNVNALLLGDSALYLCASSLGEDGYTFGSGTRLTVV.

The chain recombines TRBV21-1 with TRBJ1-1. TRBV21-1 is a known pseudogene. The CDR3 runs to 10 residues. The CDR3 loop reads CASKNTEAFF. CDR3 DNA sequence: TGTGCCAGCAAGAACACTGAAGCTTTCTTT.

The chain employs TRBV25-1 and TRBJ1-2; 10 bases match TRBD1. The CDR3 length is 14 residues. The germline V gene has CDR1 MGHDK and CDR2 SYGVNS. The V and J ends lost 2 bases and 8 bases, in that order; junction bases with no gene match: 5. The CDR3 sequence: CASSEPGTGVGYTF. In nucleotides, the CDR3 is TGTGCCAGCAGTGAACCCGGGACAGGGGTAGGCTACACCTTC.

The genes are TRBV12-3 or TRBV12-4 and TRBJ2-2; TRBD1 matches at 12 bases. V gave up 7 bases and J gave up 7 bases; unmatched junction bases: 7. CDR3 length: 15 amino acids. The CDR3 DNA reads TGTGCCAGCACACACCGGGACAGGGGGCTCGGGGAGCTGTTTTTT. Translation: CASTHRDRGLGELFF.

The chain combines TRBV12-3 or TRBV12-4 with TRBJ1-5; D is uncertain. Deletions cut 3 bases from V and 3 bases from J, with 15 bases between. The length of the CDR3 is 16 residues. CDR3 sequence: CASSLGLPAPNQPQHF. CDR3 in DNA: TGTGCCAGCAGTTTGGGCCTCCCTGCCCCCAATCAGCCCCAGCATTTT.

The rearrangement joins TRBV11-2 to TRBJ1-1; D not certain. V lost 0 bases and J lost 1, with 9 bases in between. The CDR3 has 15 residues. The germline V gene encodes CDR1 SGHAT and CDR2 FQNNGV. The CDR3 region is CASSLDRKGNTEAFF. The CDR3 DNA is TGTGCCAGCAGCTTAGATCGTAAGGGGAACACTGAAGCTTTCTTT. Full variable domain (rest looked up from reference TRBV11-2 and TRBJ1-1): EAGVAQSPRYKIIEKRQSVAFWCNPISGHATLYWYQQILGQGPKLLIQFQNNGVVDDSQLPKDRFSAERLKGVDSTLKIQPAKLEDSAVYLCASSLDRKGNTEAFFGQGTRLTVV.

V gene TRBV4-3 combines with J gene TRBJ1-1; unclear D gene. Deletions cut 1 base from V and 4 bases from J, with 13 bases between. The CDR3 is 15 amino acids. Germline V gives CDR1 LGHNA, CDR2 YSLEER. CDR3 bases: TGCGCCAGCAGCCAAGGTCGTGCAGTTGCCACTGAAGCTTTCTTT. Translated, it gives CASSQGRAVATEAFF.

The CDR3 DNA is TGCGCCAGCAGCCCCCAGGACCTTGGGAGCACTGAAGCTTTCTTT. This translates into CASSPQDLGSTEAFF. This rearrangement joins TRBV5-1 to TRBJ1-1; D remains ambiguous. With 4 bases removed from V and 4 bases from J, the gap between germline ends came to 17 bases. The CDR3 is 15 residues long. Germline CDR1 is SGHRS and CDR2 is YFSETQ.

The chain combines TRBV6-2 or TRBV6-3 with TRBJ2-7; 10 bases match TRBD2. Trimming at V came to 2 bases and at J to 2 bases, leaving 0 bases not matched to a gene. Germline V gives CDR1 MNHEY, CDR2 SVGEGT. The CDR3 sequence is 14 residues long. CDR3 in amino acids: CASSYGTSAYEQYF. CDR3 DNA: TGTGCCAGCAGTTACGGGACTAGCGCCTACGAGCAGTACTTC.

The chain carries TRBV29-1 and TRBJ1-2; no clear D gene. From germline, CDR1 is SQVTM and CDR2 ANQGSEA. The CDR3 consists of 12 residues. With 4 bases removed from V and 4 bases from J, the gap between germline ends came to 10 bases. The CDR3 reads CSVVGHLYGYTF. CDR3 DNA: TGCAGCGTTGTCGGGCACCTCTATGGCTACACCTTC.

V is TRBV27 and J is TRBJ2-2, with unresolved D. The length of the CDR3 is 11 residues. The germline CDR1 and CDR2 sequences are MNHEY and SMNVEV (reference sequence). The CDR3: CLSSSSGELFF. CDR3 sequence (DNA): TGTCTCAGCAGTTCTAGCGGGGAGCTGTTTTTT.

The chain employs TRBV29-1 and TRBJ2-2; 9 bases agree with TRBD1. Germline V gene data show CDR1 as SQVTM and CDR2 as ANQGSEA. The ends lost 3 bases at V and 4 bases at J; junction bases unmatched: 3. The CDR3 is 14 amino acids. As DNA, the CDR3 is TGCAGCGTTGAGACAGGGGGAAGCACCGGGGAGCTGTTTTTT. Residues: CSVETGGSTGELFF.

The J gene is TRBJ2-7, the V gene TRBV9, with D possibly being TRBD1 or TRBD2 (6 bases each). Germline-derived CDR1 and CDR2 are SGDLS and YYNGEE. The V gene lost 4 bases and the J gene lost 5 bases, with 16 bases spanning the gap. The length of the CDR3 is 14 residues. CDR3 in DNA: TGTGCCAGCAGCCTAGGGGGAGGTGTCGACGAGCAGTACTTC. This sequence encodes CASSLGGGVDEQYF. The variable domain in full, with the rest retrieved from reference TRBV9 and TRBJ2-7, is DSGVTQTPKHLITATGQRVTLRCSPRSGDLSVYWYQQSLDQGLQFLIQYYNGEERAKGNILERFSAQQFPDLHSELNLSSLELGDSALYFCASSLGGGVDEQYFGPGTRLTVT.

The rearrangement joins TRBV29-1 to TRBJ2-5; 10 bases align to TRBD1. Germline assignment: CDR1 SQVTM and CDR2 ANQGSEA. This CDR3 has 12 amino acids. V shed 4 bases, J shed 6 bases, and the junction held 2 bases outside the gene matches. Written as DNA, the CDR3 is TGCAGCGTTGGGGACAGGGGAAAGACCCAGTACTTC. Its protein is CSVGDRGKTQYF. The whole variable domain, filled in from reference TRBV29-1 and TRBJ2-5, reads SAVISQKPSRDICQRGTSLTIQCQVDSQVTMMFWYRQQPGQSLTLIATANQGSEATYESGFVIDKFPISRPNLTFSTLTVSNMSPEDSSIYLCSVGDRGKTQYFGPGTRLLVL.

The chain joins TRBV15 to TRBJ2-3; D is perhaps TRBD1 (6 bases). Trimming pared 3 bases from V and 3 bases from J, leaving 7 bases between. Germline loops: CDR1 LNHNV, CDR2 YYDKDF (reference sequence). The CDR3 is 13 residues long. CDR3 loop: CATSRDRTDTQYF. The DNA of the CDR3 is TGTGCCACCAGCAGGGACAGAACAGATACGCAGTATTTT.

The chain employs TRBV7-8 and TRBJ2-2, with D perhaps matching TRBD1 or TRBD2 (5 bases each). CDR1 and CDR2 from the germline V gene are SGHVS and FQNEAQ. CDR3 length equals 12 residues. Trimming shortened V by 5 bases and J by 8 bases, and 9 bases separated the two germline ends. The CDR3 protein is CASSQWGGELFF. The CDR3 bases are TGTGCCAGCAGCCAGTGGGGGGGGGAGCTGTTTTTT.

The chain joins TRBV23-1 to TRBJ1-1; no reliable D call. TRBV23-1 is treated as an ORF (open reading frame) with a function not yet certain. V gave up 0 bases and J gave up 2 bases, with 7 bases separating them. This CDR3 has 14 amino acids. This CDR3 reads CASSQSRPNTEAFF. The CDR3 nucleotides read TGCGCCAGCAGTCAATCAAGACCCAACACTGAAGCTTTCTTT.

V gene TRBV11-1 combines with J gene TRBJ1-1, with D unresolved. Germline V lookup: CDR1 SGHAT, CDR2 FQDESV (reference sequence). Trimming removed 0 bases from V and 5 bases from J, with 13 bases in between. The CDR3 spans 15 residues. The DNA for the CDR3 is TGTGCCAGCAGCTTAGCGCGAGGTACGGGGACTGAAGCTTTCTTT. Protein sequence: CASSLARGTGTEAFF.

The chain is built from TRBV3-1 and TRBJ1-1, with a tentative D call TRBD1 (5 bases). Per the germline V gene, CDR1 is LGHDT and CDR2 is YNNKEL (reference sequence). The CDR3 covers 16 residues. V was cut by 4 bases and J by 0 bases, with 15 bases left in between. The CDR3 bases are TGTGCCAGCAGCCGCCAGGGACGGGGATTGAACACTGAAGCTTTCTTT. Translated, it gives CASSRQGRGLNTEAFF.